This T cell receptor beta chain emerged from a study of control samples from healthy donors and cancer patients. Assay used: immunoSEQ multiplex PCR; TCRdb lists only in-frame clones, some missing. The sample carries approximately 90,000 clones, approximately 90% recorded once. V shed 5 bases, J shed 7 bases, and the junction held 11 bases outside the gene matches. CDR3 length equals 16 residues. CDR1 is LNHDA and CDR2 is SQIVND in the germline V gene (reference sequence). The TCR sequence derives from an older woman in good health. Sequences were obtained from blood. The chain is built from TRBV19 and TRBJ1-5; 10 bases line up with TRBD1. This chain's CDR3 is CASSPVDRGFQQPQHF. The CDR3 DNA sequence: TGTGCCAGTAGTCCTGTGGACAGGGGGTTTCAACAGCCCCAGCATTTT.